A single TCR beta chain is shown here with its context. Which antigen it targets is not known. Base qualities are not at hand, and no much larger clone is one base apart. This sample stems from a study of shared clonotypes between healthy human individuals (dated by TCRdb to 2020 to 2022). Some background on the complete study: The cohort included three men and a couple of women between 18 and 49 years of age. Between about 0.85 and 8.9 billion PBMCs per donor were obtained by leukapheresis. Blood TCR repertoires of about five healthy adults were deeply sequenced to estimate repertoire size and the extent of clonotype sharing between individuals. To increase sequencing depth and limit assay-specific biases, TCR repertoire library preparation and sequencing were carried out by different laboratories using diverse techniques.

What the research found in general, with its limitations: Pairwise subsampling indicated that sequencing depth was expected to affect the degree of clonotype sharing among donors. Only blood was sampled, and tissue TCR repertoires likely differ from those in blood. The small number of donors limited the genetic and exposure-history diversity represented.

The CDR3 contains 14 residues, cysteine and phenylalanine counted. The DNA shown is the 42-base CDR3, in frame from base 1. The germline V end is reduced by 6 bases and the J end by 7 bases; junction bases left unmatched: 6. CDR1 and CDR2, per the germline V gene (reference sequence), are PRHDT and FYEKMQ. Donors were healthy HIV-negative adults with no recently reported acute infections or vaccinations. Only Caucasian adults living in Nashville, Tennessee, USA were represented among the donors. In the unsorted samples, approximately 82 million PBMCs were counted, and genomic DNA was extracted using the QIAamp DNA Blood Mini kit. After blood collection by leukapheresis, PBMCs were isolated using Ficoll-Histopaque density gradient centrifugation and then cryopreserved in the vapor phase of liquid nitrogen. Using the deep immunoSEQ assay, TCR CDR3 regions were amplified from genomic DNA by multiplex PCR. Extracted genomic DNA from each cell subset was distributed evenly across all wells of several immunoSEQ 96-well plates, and each plate was treated as a replicate. For unsorted PBMC, each replicate PCR was loaded with about 300 ng genomic DNA, equivalent to about 30,000 T cell genomes. Unsorted PBMC genomic DNA was sequenced across ten immunoSEQ deep assay plates. Purified libraries were measured with a Qubit 3.0 fluorometer, size-checked on a Bioanalyzer 2100, and measured again with the KAPA Library Quantification kit. Every immunoSEQ 96-well plate was sequenced on a separate single-read 150-cycle Illumina NextSeq 550 flow cell. On the authors' methods: Because the immunoSEQ output included only junctional sequences and no quality scores, the filtering could not be the same as the filtering used for full-length reads. Sequences were annotated with PyIR, a Python wrapper for IgBLAST v1.9, using IMGT germline references to assign V/J genes and CDR3. Reads were filtered out if the reads had weak V/J assignments (E-value above 1e-6), no CDR3, stop codons, out-of-frame junctions, or ambiguous translated residues. A V3J clonotype was defined by an identical inferred V gene, J gene, and CDR3 amino acid sequence. Percentage overlap between repertoires was calculated by dividing the number of shared unique clonotypes by the size of the smaller repertoire. Repertoire richness was assessed with RTK rarefaction, the Chao1 estimator, and Recon v2.1 estimates of unobserved clonotypes. TCRdb limited this immuneACCESS table to in-frame rearrangements with V and J called. A share of clones is missing; checked studies link under half to unresolved V genes, and the rest is unexplained. V and J calls and clone size are given by that table; D and trimming were obtained from the DNA. The sample table contains roughly 500,000 clones; only one count was recorded for around 75% of them. Approximately 13% of the sample is taken by the ten largest.

The V and J genes are TRBV13 and TRBJ2-1; 10 central bases correspond to TRBD2. The origin of this receptor is a woman in her 40s in good health. Some clones in this sample may be carry-over from other donors' samples. The sequenced sample consisted of PBMCs. For the CDR3, the sequence is CASRPSGRGNEQFF. The nucleotide sequence is TGTGCCAGCAGACCTAGCGGGAGAGGGAATGAGCAGTTCTTC.